The source of this T cell receptor beta chain is a study of graft-versus-host responses after intestinal transplantation. About the study: Among the recipients, all got anti-thymocyte globulin induction and then tacrolimus and steroids for 3 to 4 years. Findings and caveats of the study: Early after transplant, HvG clones declined as circulating GvH clones peaked. GvH clones were found in recipient marrow; some appeared first in ileum or blood.

Germline V gene lookup returns CDR1 SGHNT and CDR2 YYREEE (reference sequence). This CDR3 comprises 16 residues. V trimming: 3 bases; J trimming: 2 bases; junction bases outside the gene matches: 5. Responder cells labeled with CFSE (roughly 200,000) were co-plated with irradiated stimulator cells labeled with violet dye (roughly 200,000). Method: immunoSEQ multiplex PCR; TCRdb's copy keeps in-frame clones and lacks some. The table records around 19,000 clones, around 35% of them present only once. This clone was seen only a few times. The chain employs TRBV5-4 and TRBJ2-1, with TRBD2 matching 10 bases. The clonotype was recovered from a human patient who was an organ donor for intestinal transplantation. This material consisted of alloreactive CD4+ T cells from a mixed lymphocyte reaction culture, taken before transplantation. Subset of the sample: CFSE-low proliferating T cells sorted from approximately six-day pre-transplant mixed lymphocyte reaction (GvH or HvG direction). The DNA for the CDR3 is TGTGCCAGCAGCTCGGCGACTAGCGGGCCCTACAATGAGCAGTTCTTC. Its protein is CASSSATSGPYNEQFF.